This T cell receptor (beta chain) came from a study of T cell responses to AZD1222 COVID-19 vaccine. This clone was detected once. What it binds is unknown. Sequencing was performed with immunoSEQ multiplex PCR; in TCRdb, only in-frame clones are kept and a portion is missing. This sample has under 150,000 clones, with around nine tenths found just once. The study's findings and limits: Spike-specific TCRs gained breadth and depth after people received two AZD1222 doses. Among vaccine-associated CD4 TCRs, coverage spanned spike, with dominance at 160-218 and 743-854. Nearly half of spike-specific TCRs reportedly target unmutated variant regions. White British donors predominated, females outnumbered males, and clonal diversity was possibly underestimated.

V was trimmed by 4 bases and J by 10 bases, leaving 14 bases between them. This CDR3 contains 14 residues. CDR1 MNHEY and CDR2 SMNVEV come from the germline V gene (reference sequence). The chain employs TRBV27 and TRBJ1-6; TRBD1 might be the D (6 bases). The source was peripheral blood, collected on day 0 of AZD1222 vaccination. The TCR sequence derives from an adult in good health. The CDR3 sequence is CASSSDRYSSPLHF. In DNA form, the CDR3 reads TGTGCCAGCAGTTCAGACAGGTATTCGTCACCCCTCCACTTT.